The present entry profiles one TCR beta chain with its context. Its antigen remains unidentified. The CDR3 runs 14 residues. Trimming cost V 0 bases and J 4 bases, with 9 bases left between them. From germline, CDR1 is MNHEY and CDR2 SMNVEV (reference sequence). The sample is drawn from a study of beta chain features in type 1 diabetes. Expressed TCRB transcripts were sequenced because the entire RNA isolate underwent reverse transcription. Assay used: immunoSEQ multiplex PCR; TCRdb lists only in-frame clones, some missing. Of some 150,000 clones listed, approximately 52% are singletons. Study-wide points: A potential influence of HLA type upon TCRB rearrangement remained unresolved herein. Shorter TCRB CDR3s, moderately but significantly so, were found in Type 1 diabetes patients in all four CD4+ subsets.

The receptor's source is a man younger than 35 in good health. The sequenced sample was Tregs from blood. This sequence joins TRBV27 and TRBJ1-2; D not resolved. This CDR3 reads CASSLSPGIYGYTF. The CDR3 DNA reads TGTGCCAGCAGTTTATCCCCGGGGATCTATGGCTACACCTTC.